Described below is a single TCR beta chain sequence and its context. Its cognate antigen is unknown. CDR3 size: 13 residues. Germline V gene data show CDR1 as GTSNPN and CDR2 as SVGIG (reference sequence). V gave up 0 bases and J gave up 6 bases; unmatched junction bases: 3. Healthy individuals of Caucasian origin from Russia, aged 6 to 90, served as donors. Each sample had at least 6 million PBMCs isolated. Together with a sample-barcoded 5' primer, a J-beta primer mix was included in a second PCR lasting about 7 to 12 cycles. MiXCR, applied by TCRdb to the 5' RACE reads, yields one record per CDR3 protein. The sample lists roughly 1,300,000 distinct CDR3 sequences; almost 60% were seen once. This sample stems from a study of blood T cells in healthy people across ages. Study-wide findings and caveats: The long-lived group displayed more naive CD4+ cells, plus higher diversity, than the aged donors did. Unknown CMV status may confound age-related changes in expanded clones.

Sequenced input: blood. The TCR sequence derives from a young man in good health. The V call is TRBV30, the J call TRBJ2-3, with 7 positions matching TRBD1. This CDR3 is CAWSVGQWDTQYF. The CDR3 nucleotides read TGTGCCTGGAGTGTGGGACAGTGGGATACGCAGTATTTT.